The 19 T cell receptor beta chains below come from one sample, sequenced in a study of CD8+ T cells in alopecia areata. Extraction of RNA preceded its reverse transcription into cDNA, which served as the sequencing template. Sequencing used immunoSEQ multiplex PCR; TCRdb keeps in-frame clones, though not all of them. The table shows about 190,000 clones, with roughly three fifths occurring only once. The treatment was: oral pan-JAK inhibitor, 5-10 mg twice daily. The source material was CD4+ T cells sorted from blood, sampled at week 4, from a patient treated with tofacitinib. Source of these receptors: a human donor with alopecia areata.

J is TRBJ2-1 and V is TRBV7-9; 7 bases match TRBD2. The J segment lost 5 bases and the V segment lost 8 bases, leaving 12 bases of the junction unmatched. The CDR3 loop spans 15 amino acids. Germline loops: CDR1 SEHNR, CDR2 FQNEAQ (reference sequence). In nucleotides, the CDR3 is TGTGCCAGCGGGTTAGCGGGCCTGAGGAACAATGAGCAGTTCTTC. It encodes CASGLAGLRNNEQFF.

This clone was seen only once. V and J are TRBV29-1 and TRBJ2-1; unclear D gene. Trimming took 1 base from V and 9 from J, leaving 19 bases between them. Germline loops: CDR1 SQVTM, CDR2 ANQGSEA. The CDR3 covers 15 residues. CDR3: CSVEAPSSLISEQFF. Here the CDR3 DNA reads TGCAGCGTTGAAGCCCCCTCCTCCCTAATTAGTGAGCAGTTCTTC.

This clone was observed a handful of times. Here the CDR3 reads CASSQQGALDIQYF. CDR3 nucleotide sequence: TGTGCCAGCAGCCAACAGGGGGCGTTGGACATTCAGTACTTC. This chain uses TRBV5-4 with TRBJ2-4; 9 positions match TRBD1. The CDR3 has 14 amino acids. Trimming removed 4 bases from V and 8 bases from J; junction bases left unmatched: 7. CDR1 is SGHNT, CDR2 YYREEE, per germline (reference sequence).

This clone has a handful of counts. The chain carries TRBV29-1 and TRBJ2-5, with D hard to call. The CDR3 runs 12 residues. V lost 5 bases to trimming and J lost 2 bases, with 9 bases between them. Germline CDR1 reads SQVTM; CDR2 reads ANQGSEA. The CDR3 reads CSVSVGQETQYF. In nucleotides, the CDR3 is TGCAGCGTTTCTGTTGGACAAGAGACCCAGTACTTC.

The genes are TRBV15 and TRBJ1-1, with no clear D. Germline V gives CDR1 LNHNV, CDR2 YYDKDF (reference sequence). The CDR3 runs to 13 residues. V was shortened by 4 bases and J by 8 bases, with 14 bases between the two germline ends. In DNA form, the CDR3 reads TGTGCCACCAGCATGAAGAGGTACGCGGAAGCTTTCTTT. Residues: CATSMKRYAEAFF.

Only a few counts were recorded for this clone. This chain connects TRBV4-1 to TRBJ2-7, with TRBD2 matching over 7 bases. J was trimmed by 0 bases and V by 2 bases; bases with no gene match: 7. The length of the CDR3 is 16 residues. Germline values: CDR1 MGHRA, CDR2 YSYEKL. CDR3 DNA sequence: TGCGCCAGCAGCCAACCGGGACTACAAAGCTCCTACGAGCAGTACTTC. Its protein product is CASSQPGLQSSYEQYF.

This clone was seen just once. V and J are TRBV5-1 and TRBJ1-1; D unresolved. The V and J ends lost 1 base and 6 bases respectively, with 16 bases between them. CDR3 size: 15 residues. The V gene's germline CDR1 is SGHRS and CDR2 YFSETQ. The CDR3 nucleotides are TGCGCCAGCAGCTTGATTCGGGGATTTGACGCTGAAGCTTTCTTT. Its protein product is CASSLIRGFDAEAFF.

The chain combines TRBV9 with TRBJ2-4, with D perhaps matching TRBD1 (5 bases). Germline CDR1 is SGDLS and CDR2 is YYNGEE. Trimming shortened V by 3 bases and J by 11 bases, and 15 bases separated the two germline ends. The CDR3 is made up of 13 amino acids. The CDR3 DNA follows: TGTGCCAGCAGCGATGACAGCCTCTCGGTTCAGTACTTC. Translating it yields CASSDDSLSVQYF.

The chain uses TRBV5-4 and TRBJ2-5; D gene ambiguous. CDR1 and CDR2 from the germline V gene are SGHNT and YYREEE (reference sequence). Trimming left V 0 bases short and J 5 bases short, with 8 bases between. The CDR3 runs 13 residues. CDR3 sequence: CASSLEAGETQYF. The CDR3 nucleotides read TGTGCCAGCAGCTTGGAGGCCGGGGAGACCCAGTACTTC. The variable domain in full, completed from reference TRBV5-4 and TRBJ2-5, reads ETGVTQSPTHLIKTRGQQVTLRCSSQSGHNTVSWYQQALGQGPQFIFQYYREEENGRGNFPPRFSGLQFPNYSSELNVNALELDDSALYLCASSLEAGETQYFGPGTRLLVL.

The J gene is TRBJ2-2, the V gene TRBV5-1; no clear D gene. The CDR3 totals 14 residues. V lost 2 bases and J lost 1, with 6 bases in between. Germline V gene sequence: CDR1 SGHRS, CDR2 YFSETQ. Here the CDR3 DNA reads TGCGCCAGCAGCTTCAACGTGAACACCGGGGAGCTGTTTTTT. This translates into CASSFNVNTGELFF.

The rearrangement uses TRBV25-1 and TRBJ2-3; no firm D call. The CDR3 sequence is 15 residues long. Looked up from germline, CDR1 is MGHDK and CDR2 is SYGVNS. The V and J ends lost 5 bases and 3 bases respectively, with 15 bases between them. CDR3 coding DNA: TGTGCCAGCAGTCAAACGGTGGGCCTTACAGATACGCAGTATTTT. It codes for CASSQTVGLTDTQYF. Full variable domain (remainder filled in from reference TRBV25-1 and TRBJ2-3): EADIYQTPRYLVIGTGKKITLECSQTMGHDKMYWYQQDPGMELHLIHYSYGVNSTEKGDLSSESTVSRIRTEHFPLTLESARPSHTSQYLCASSQTVGLTDTQYFGPGTRLTVL.

Within the sample, this clone is medium-sized (0.01 to 0.1%). This chain connects TRBV23-1 to TRBJ1-1, with a possible D match to TRBD1 (5 bases). TRBV23-1 is placed among ORFs of uncertain function. Trimming took off 7 bases at V and 1 base at J, with 13 bases between the two ends. This CDR3 spans 14 amino acids. The CDR3, as DNA: TGCGCCAGCACCCGGGGCCCGGGGAACACTGAAGCTTTCTTT. Amino acid sequence: CASTRGPGNTEAFF.

The J gene is TRBJ2-5, the V gene TRBV14, with D tentatively TRBD2 (6 bases). Germline lookup yields CDR1 SGHDN and CDR2 FVKESK. The CDR3 extends over 15 amino acids. Trimming removed 0 bases at V and 3 bases at J, with 11 bases between. CDR3 DNA sequence: TGTGCCAGCAGCCAAGATTTGGGCGGGGAAGAGACCCAGTACTTC. Amino acid sequence: CASSQDLGGEETQYF. The whole variable domain, filled in from reference TRBV14 and TRBJ2-5, reads EAGVTQFPSHSVIEKGQTVTLRCDPISGHDNLYWYRRVMGKEIKFLLHFVKESKQDESGMPNNRFLAERTGGTYSTLKVQPAELEDSGVYFCASSQDLGGEETQYFGPGTRLLVL.

This clone was detected once. The chain is built from TRBV7-2 and TRBJ1-5; D not resolved. The CDR3 contains 15 residues. Germline V gives CDR1 SGHTA, CDR2 FQGNSA. Between the trimmed V and J ends, which lost 5 bases and 6 bases, there was a span of 17 bases. In DNA form, the CDR3 reads TGTGCCAGCAGCCCCCAAAGAGGTCGAGGTCAGCCCCAGCATTTT. Translating gives CASSPQRGRGQPQHF.

The chain is built from TRBV7-2 and TRBJ2-5; 8 bases line up with TRBD1. Per germline, CDR1 SGHTA and CDR2 FQGNSA. This CDR3 is 15 amino acids long. The J segment lost 4 bases and the V segment lost 5 bases, leaving 9 bases of the junction unmatched. Here the CDR3 DNA reads TGTGCCAGCAGCATAAGGACAGGGTTAAGAGAGACCCAGTACTTC. It specifies CASSIRTGLRETQYF. Supplemented by reference TRBV7-2 and TRBJ2-5, the full variable domain reads GAGVSQSPSNKVTEKGKDVELRCDPISGHTALYWYRQSLGQGLEFLIYFQGNSAPDKSGLPSDRFSAERTGGSVSTLTIQRTQQEDSAVYLCASSIRTGLRETQYFGPGTRLLVL.

The chain combines TRBV5-4 with TRBJ2-3; 8 nucleotides match TRBD2. Germline V gene sequence: CDR1 SGHNT, CDR2 YYREEE (reference sequence). The CDR3 loop spans 15 amino acids. Trimming at V came to 2 bases and at J to 5 bases, leaving 7 bases not matched to a gene. CDR3 region: CASSFLREGLDTQYF. In nucleotides, the CDR3 is TGTGCCAGCAGCTTCCTCCGGGAGGGCCTAGATACGCAGTATTTT.

The chain carries TRBV7-9 and TRBJ2-5; D gene uncertain. Trimming cost V 4 bases and J 5 bases, with 11 bases left between them. The CDR3 sequence is 13 residues long. Germline V gene data show CDR1 as SEHNR and CDR2 as FQNEAQ (reference sequence). This CDR3 reads CASSWPSSETQYF. CDR3 coding DNA: TGTGCCAGCAGCTGGCCCTCCAGTGAGACCCAGTACTTC.

V gene TRBV2 combines with J gene TRBJ2-1, with D possibly TRBD2 on 5 matching bases. V was shortened by 6 bases and J by 16 bases, with 13 bases between the two germline ends. The CDR3 runs to 10 residues. CDR1 is SNHLY and CDR2 is FYNNEI in the germline V gene. In DNA, the CDR3 is TGTGCCAGCAGGGACTCAAAAGCCTTCTTC. Protein: CASRDSKAFF.

This chain connects TRBV18 to TRBJ2-3, with TRBD1 identical over 12 bases. The germline CDR1 and CDR2 sequences are KGHSH and LQKENI. V shed 2 bases and J 6 bases; nucleotides not matched to a gene: 9. This CDR3 is 17 amino acids long. CDR3 bases: TGTGCCAGCTCACCAGCCACCCCGGGACAGGGGGCGGATACGCAGTATTTT. It yields the protein CASSPATPGQGADTQYF.